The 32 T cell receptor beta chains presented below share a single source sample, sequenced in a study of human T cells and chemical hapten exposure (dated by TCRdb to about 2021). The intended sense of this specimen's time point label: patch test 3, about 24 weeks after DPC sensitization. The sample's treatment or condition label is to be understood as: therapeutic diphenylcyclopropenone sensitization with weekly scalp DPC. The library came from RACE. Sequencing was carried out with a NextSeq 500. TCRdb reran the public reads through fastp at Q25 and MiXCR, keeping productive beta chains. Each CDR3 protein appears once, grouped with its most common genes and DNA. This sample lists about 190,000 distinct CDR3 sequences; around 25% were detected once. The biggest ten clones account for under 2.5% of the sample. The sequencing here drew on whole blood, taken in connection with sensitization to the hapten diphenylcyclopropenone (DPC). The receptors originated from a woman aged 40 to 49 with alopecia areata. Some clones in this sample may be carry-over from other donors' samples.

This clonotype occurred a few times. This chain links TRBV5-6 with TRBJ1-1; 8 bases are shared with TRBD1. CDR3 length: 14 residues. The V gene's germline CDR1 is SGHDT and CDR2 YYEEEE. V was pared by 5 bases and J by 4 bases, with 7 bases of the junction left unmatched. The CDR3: CASRSRGPGTEAFF. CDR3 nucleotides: TGTGCCAGCAGGTCCAGGGGGCCTGGCACTGAAGCTTTCTTT.

CDR3 loop: CSVIGPRTDTQYF. CDR3 coding DNA: TGCAGCGTTATTGGTCCTCGGACAGATACGCAGTATTTT. The chain combines TRBV29-1 with TRBJ2-3, with D unresolved. The V end lost 5 bases, the J end lost 3 bases, and 12 bases lay between the germline ends. The germline V gene has CDR1 SQVTM and CDR2 ANQGSEA. This CDR3 has 13 residues.

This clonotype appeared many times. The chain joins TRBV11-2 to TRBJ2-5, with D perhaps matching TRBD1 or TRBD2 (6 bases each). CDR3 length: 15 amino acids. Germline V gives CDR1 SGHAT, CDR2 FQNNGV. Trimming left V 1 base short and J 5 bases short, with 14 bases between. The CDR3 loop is CASSLVVAGGETQYF. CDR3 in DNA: TGTGCCAGCAGCTTAGTGGTTGCCGGGGGCGAGACCCAGTACTTC.

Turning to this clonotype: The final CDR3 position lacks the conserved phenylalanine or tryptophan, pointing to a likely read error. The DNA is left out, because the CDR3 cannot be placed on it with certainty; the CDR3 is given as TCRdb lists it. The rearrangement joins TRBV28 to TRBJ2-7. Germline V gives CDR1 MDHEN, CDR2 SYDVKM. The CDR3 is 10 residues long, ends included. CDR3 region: CASRDVGRYL.

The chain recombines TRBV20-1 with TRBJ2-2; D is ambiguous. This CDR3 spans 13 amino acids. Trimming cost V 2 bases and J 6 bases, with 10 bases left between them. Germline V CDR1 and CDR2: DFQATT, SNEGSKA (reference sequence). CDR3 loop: CSARPALAGELFF. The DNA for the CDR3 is TGCAGTGCTAGACCGGCCCTCGCCGGGGAGCTGTTTTTT.

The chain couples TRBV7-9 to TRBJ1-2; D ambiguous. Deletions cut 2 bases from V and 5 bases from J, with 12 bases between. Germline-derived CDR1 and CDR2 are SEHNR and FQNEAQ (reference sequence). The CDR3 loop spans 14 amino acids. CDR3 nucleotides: TGTGCCAGCAGCTTACTGGAACGAAGATATGGCTACACCTTC. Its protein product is CASSLLERRYGYTF.

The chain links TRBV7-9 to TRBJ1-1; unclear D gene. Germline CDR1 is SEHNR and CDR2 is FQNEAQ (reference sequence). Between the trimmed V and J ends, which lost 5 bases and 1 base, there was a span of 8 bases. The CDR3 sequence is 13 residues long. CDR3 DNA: TGTGCCAGCAGCCCAAGCACGAACACTGAAGCTTTCTTT. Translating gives CASSPSTNTEAFF.

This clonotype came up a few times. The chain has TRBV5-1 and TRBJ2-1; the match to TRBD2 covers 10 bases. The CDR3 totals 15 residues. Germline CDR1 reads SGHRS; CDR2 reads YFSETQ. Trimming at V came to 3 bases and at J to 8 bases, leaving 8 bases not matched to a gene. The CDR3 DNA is TGCGCCAGCAGCTCCCTAGCGGGAGTTATGGATGAGCAGTTCTTC. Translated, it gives CASSSLAGVMDEQFF.

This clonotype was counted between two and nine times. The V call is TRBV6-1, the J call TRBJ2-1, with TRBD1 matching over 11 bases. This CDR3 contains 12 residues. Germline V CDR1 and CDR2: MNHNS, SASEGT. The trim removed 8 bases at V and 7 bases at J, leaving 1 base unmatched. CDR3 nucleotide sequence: TGTGCCAGCCGGGACAGGGGGAATGAGCAGTTCTTC. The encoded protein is CASRDRGNEQFF.

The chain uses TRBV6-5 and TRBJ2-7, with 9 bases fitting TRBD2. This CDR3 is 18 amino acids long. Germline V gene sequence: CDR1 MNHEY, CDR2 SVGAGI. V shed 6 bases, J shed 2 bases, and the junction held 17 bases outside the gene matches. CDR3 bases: TGTGCCAGCAGCCGGCCCTCTCAACTAGCGGGTACAACCTACGAGCAGTACTTC. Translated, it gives CASSRPSQLAGTTYEQYF.

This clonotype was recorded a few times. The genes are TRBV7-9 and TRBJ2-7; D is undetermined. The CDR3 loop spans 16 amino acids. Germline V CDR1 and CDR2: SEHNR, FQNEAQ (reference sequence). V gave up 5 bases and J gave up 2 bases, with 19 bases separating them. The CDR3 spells CASSQIPQGPTYEQYF. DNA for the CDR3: TGTGCCAGCAGCCAAATCCCACAAGGGCCCACCTACGAGCAGTACTTC.

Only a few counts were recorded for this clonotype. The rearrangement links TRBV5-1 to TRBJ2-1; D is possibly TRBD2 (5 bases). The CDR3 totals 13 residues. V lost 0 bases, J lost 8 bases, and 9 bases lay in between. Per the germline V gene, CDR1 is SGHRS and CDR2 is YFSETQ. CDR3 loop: CASSLGSDDEQFF. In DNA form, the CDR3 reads TGCGCCAGCAGCTTGGGTAGCGACGATGAGCAGTTCTTC.

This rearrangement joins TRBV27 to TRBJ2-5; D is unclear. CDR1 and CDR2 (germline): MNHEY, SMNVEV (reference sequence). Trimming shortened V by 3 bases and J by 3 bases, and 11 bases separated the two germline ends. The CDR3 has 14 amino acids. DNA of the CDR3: TGTGCCAGCAGTTTCATGTCGGCCAAAGAGACCCAGTACTTC. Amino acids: CASSFMSAKETQYF.

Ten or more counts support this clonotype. The CDR3, as DNA: TGTGCCAGCAGCCCCAACAGACCGCCCCTGAGGGGCTACACCTTC. Amino acid sequence: CASSPNRPPLRGYTF. This chain connects TRBV6-2 or TRBV6-3 to TRBJ1-2, with D unresolved. Deletions cut 6 bases from V and 8 bases from J, with 22 bases between. Looked up from germline, CDR1 is MNHEY and CDR2 is SVGEGT. This CDR3 is built from 15 residues.

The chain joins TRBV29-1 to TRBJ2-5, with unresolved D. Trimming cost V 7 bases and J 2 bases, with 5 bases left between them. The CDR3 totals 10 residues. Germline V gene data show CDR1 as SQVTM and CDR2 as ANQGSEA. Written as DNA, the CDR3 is TGCAGCGGATTACAAGAGACCCAGTACTTC. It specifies CSGLQETQYF.

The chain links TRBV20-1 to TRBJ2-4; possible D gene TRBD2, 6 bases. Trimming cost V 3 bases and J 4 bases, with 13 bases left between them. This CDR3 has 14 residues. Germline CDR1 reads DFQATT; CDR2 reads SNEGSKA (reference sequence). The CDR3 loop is CSASTSTNKNIQYF. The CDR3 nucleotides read TGCAGTGCTAGCACTAGCACAAATAAAAACATTCAGTACTTC.

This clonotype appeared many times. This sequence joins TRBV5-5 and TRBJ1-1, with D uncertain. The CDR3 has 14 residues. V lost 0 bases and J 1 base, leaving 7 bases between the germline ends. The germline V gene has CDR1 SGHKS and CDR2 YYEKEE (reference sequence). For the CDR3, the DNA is TGTGCCAGCAGCTTGGCAACCGGGAACACTGAAGCTTTCTTT. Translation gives CASSLATGNTEAFF.

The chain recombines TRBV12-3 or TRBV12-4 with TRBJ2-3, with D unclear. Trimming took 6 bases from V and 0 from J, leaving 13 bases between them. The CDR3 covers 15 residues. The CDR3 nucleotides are TGTGCCAGCAGGACGGATACCTATAGCACAGATACGCAGTATTTT. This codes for CASRTDTYSTDTQYF.

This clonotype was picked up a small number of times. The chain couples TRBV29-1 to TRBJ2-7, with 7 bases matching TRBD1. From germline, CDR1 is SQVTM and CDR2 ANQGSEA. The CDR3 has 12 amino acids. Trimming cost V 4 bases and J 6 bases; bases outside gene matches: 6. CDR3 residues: CSVGFRGSEQYF. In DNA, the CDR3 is TGCAGCGTTGGGTTCAGGGGGAGCGAGCAGTACTTC.

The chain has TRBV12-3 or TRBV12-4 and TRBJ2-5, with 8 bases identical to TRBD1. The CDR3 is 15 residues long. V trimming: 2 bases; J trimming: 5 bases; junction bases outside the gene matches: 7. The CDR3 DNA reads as TGTGCCAGCAGTTTACGACAGGGGAGCGTGGAGACCCAGTACTTC. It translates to CASSLRQGSVETQYF.

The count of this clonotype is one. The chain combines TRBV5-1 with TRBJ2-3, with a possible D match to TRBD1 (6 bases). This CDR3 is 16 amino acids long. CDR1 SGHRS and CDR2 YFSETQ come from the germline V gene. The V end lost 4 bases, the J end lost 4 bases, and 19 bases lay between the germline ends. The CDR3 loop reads CASSPPGSGAADTQYF. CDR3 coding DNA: TGCGCCAGCAGCCCTCCGGGATCAGGGGCCGCAGATACGCAGTATTTT.

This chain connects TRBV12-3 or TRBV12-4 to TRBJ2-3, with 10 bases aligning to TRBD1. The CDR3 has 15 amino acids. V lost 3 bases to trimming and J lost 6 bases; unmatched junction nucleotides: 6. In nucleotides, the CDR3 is TGTGCCAGCAGTTTGGGACAGGGGTCACAGGATACGCAGTATTTT. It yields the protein CASSLGQGSQDTQYF.

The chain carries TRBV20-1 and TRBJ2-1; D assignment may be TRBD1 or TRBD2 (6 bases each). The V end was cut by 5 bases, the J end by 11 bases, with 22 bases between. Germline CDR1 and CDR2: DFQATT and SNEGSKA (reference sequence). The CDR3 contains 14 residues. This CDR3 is CSARGTTGLGKQFF. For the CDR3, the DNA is TGCAGTGCTCGGGGGACCACAGGGTTGGGGAAGCAGTTCTTC.

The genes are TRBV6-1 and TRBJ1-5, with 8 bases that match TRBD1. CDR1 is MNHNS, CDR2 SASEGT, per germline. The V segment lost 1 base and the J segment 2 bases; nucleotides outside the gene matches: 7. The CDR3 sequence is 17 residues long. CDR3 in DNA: TGTGCCAGCAGTGAAGATCCGGACAGGGCTGGCAATCAGCCCCAGCATTTT. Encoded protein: CASSEDPDRAGNQPQHF.

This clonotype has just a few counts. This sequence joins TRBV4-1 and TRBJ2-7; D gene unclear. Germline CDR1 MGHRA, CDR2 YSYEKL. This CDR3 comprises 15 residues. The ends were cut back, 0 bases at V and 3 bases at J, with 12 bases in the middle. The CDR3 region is CASSQDPGPFYEQYF. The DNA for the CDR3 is TGCGCCAGCAGCCAAGATCCCGGGCCCTTCTACGAGCAGTACTTC.

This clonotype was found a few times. The CDR3 reads CAISESEVNTQYF. CDR3 in DNA: TGTGCCATCAGTGAGTCTGAGGTCAATACGCAGTATTTT. V is TRBV10-3 and J is TRBJ2-3; the D is unclear. Germline values: CDR1 ENHRY, CDR2 SYGVKD. Trimming shortened V by 0 bases and J by 7 bases, and 8 bases separated the two germline ends. The CDR3 length is 13 residues.

The CDR3, as DNA: TGTGCCAGCACCACGCCTGGGGCCAACGTCCTGACTTTC. Its protein product is CASTTPGANVLTF. J is TRBJ2-6 and V is TRBV12-3 or TRBV12-4; D remains unclear. V dropped 7 bases and J dropped 2 bases, with 6 bases sitting between them. CDR3 length: 13 residues.

The CDR3 sequence is CASSLFGTGIRGEQFF. The DNA for the CDR3 is TGTGCCAGCAGCTTGTTCGGGACAGGGATTCGTGGTGAGCAGTTCTTC. The V call is TRBV5-6, the J call TRBJ2-1, with TRBD1 matching 9 bases. The junction had 11 bases not matched to a gene; V was cut back by 1 base and J by 9 bases. The CDR3 is 16 amino acids. Germline CDR1 SGHDT, CDR2 YYEEEE.

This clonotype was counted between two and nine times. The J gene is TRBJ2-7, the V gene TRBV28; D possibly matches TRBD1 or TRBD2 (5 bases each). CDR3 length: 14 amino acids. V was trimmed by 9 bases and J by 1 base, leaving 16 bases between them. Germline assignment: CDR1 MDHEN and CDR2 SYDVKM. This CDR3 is CASRWDRNSYEQYF. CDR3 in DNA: TGTGCCAGTCGATGGGACCGTAATTCCTACGAGCAGTACTTC.

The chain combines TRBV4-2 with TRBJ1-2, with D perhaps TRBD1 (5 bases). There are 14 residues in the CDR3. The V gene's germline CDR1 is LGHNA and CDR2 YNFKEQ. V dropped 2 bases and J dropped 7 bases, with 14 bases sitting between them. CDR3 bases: TGTGCCAGCAGCCAAAATCCGGGGGAGGGTGGCTACACCTTC. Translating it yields CASSQNPGEGGYTF.

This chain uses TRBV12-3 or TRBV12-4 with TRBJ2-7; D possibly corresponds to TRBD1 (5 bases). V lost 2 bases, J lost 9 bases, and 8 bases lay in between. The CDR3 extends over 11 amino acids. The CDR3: CASSLQGWQYF. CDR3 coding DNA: TGTGCCAGCAGTTTACAGGGATGGCAGTACTTC.

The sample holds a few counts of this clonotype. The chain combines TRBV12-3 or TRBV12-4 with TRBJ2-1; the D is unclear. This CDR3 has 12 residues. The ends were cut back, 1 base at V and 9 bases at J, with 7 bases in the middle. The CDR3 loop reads CASSLGVSEQFF. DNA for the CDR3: TGTGCCAGCAGTTTAGGAGTCTCTGAGCAGTTCTTC.